A single count supports the clone carrying this TCR beta chain. The CDR3 contains 16 residues. Germline CDR1 is MNHNS and CDR2 is SASEGT. Trimming took 0 bases from V and 0 from J, leaving 11 bases between them. Clones were read by immunoSEQ multiplex PCR, and TCRdb kept only the in-frame ones, dropping some. The table has about 79,000 clones, 94% seen once. The source of the sample is a study of technical replicates of blood from a handful of donors. This chain links TRBV6-1 with TRBJ1-1; D not resolved. This receptor was obtained from a human donor in good health. The sample consisted of T cells isolated from PBMCs. The CDR3 region has the DNA TGTGCCAGCAGTGAAGCTGCAGGTCCGATGAACACTGAAGCTTTCTTT. Its translation is CASSEAAGPMNTEAFF.